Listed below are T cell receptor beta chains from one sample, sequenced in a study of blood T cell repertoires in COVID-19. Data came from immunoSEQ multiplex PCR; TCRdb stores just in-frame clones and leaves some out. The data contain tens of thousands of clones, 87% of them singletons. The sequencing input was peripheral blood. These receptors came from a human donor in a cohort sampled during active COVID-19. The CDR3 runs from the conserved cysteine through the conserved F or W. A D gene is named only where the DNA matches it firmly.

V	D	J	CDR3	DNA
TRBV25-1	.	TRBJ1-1	CASSESGRGTGTEAFF	TGTGCCAGCAGTGAATCTGGCAGGGGAACGGGAACTGAAGCTTTCTTT
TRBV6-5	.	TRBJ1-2	CASSYTANYGYTF	TGTGCCAGCAGTTACACAGCTAACTATGGCTACACCTTC
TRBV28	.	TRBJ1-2	CASSFRGDVYGYTF	TGTGCCAGCAGTTTTAGGGGCGATGTCTATGGCTACACCTTC
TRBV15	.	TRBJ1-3	CATSRDPGGRNTIYF	TGTGCCACCAGCAGAGATCCGGGGGGGCGGAACACCATATATTTT
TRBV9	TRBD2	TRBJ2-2	CASMGGRDTGELFF	TGTGCCAGCATGGGCGGGAGGGACACCGGGGAGCTGTTTTTT
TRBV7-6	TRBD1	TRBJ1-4	CASSSQQGPNEKLFF	TGTGCCAGCAGCTCCCAACAGGGGCCTAATGAAAAACTGTTTTTT
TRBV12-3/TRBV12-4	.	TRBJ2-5	CASSSVGGTQYF	TGTGCCAGCAGTTCCGTGGGGGGGACCCAGTACTTC
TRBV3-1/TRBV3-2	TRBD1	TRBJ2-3	CASSQGDRETDTQYF	TGTGCCAGCAGCCAAGGCGACAGGGAGACAGATACGCAGTATTTT
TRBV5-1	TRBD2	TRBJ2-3	CASSPALGLAGSFQYF	TGCGCCAGCAGCCCAGCCCTTGGACTAGCGGGATCGTTCCAGTATTTT
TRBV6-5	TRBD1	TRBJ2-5	CASSSGQGYRETQYF	TGTGCCAGCAGTTCCGGACAGGGCTATCGGGAGACCCAGTACTTC
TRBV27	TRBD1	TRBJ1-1	CASASHGTGNTEAFF	TGTGCCAGCGCTTCTCACGGGACAGGTAACACTGAAGCTTTCTTT
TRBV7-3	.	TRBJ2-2	CASSSSRSINTGELFF	TGTGCCAGCAGCTCCTCACGCTCTATAAACACCGGGGAGCTGTTTTTT
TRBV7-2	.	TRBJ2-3	CASSSRLLDTQYF	TGTGCCAGCAGCTCGAGACTCCTAGATACGCAGTATTTT
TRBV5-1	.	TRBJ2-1	CASSFLAISYNEQFF	TGCGCCAGCAGCTTCCTTGCGATTTCCTACAATGAGCAGTTCTTC
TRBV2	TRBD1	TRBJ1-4	CASKQGEGEKLFF	TGTGCCAGCAAACAGGGGGAAGGGGAAAAACTGTTTTTT
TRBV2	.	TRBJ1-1	CASSGERREAFF	TGTGCCAGCAGTGGGGAGCGGCGGGAAGCTTTCTTT
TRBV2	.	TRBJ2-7	CASSEEGGGPYEQYF	TGTGCCAGCAGTGAAGAAGGGGGGGGACCCTACGAGCAGTACTTC
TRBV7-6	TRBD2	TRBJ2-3	CASSLAGLAGDTQYF	TGTGCCAGCAGCCTAGCAGGACTAGCGGGTGATACGCAGTATTTT
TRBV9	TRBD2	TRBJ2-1	CASSVEGREINEQFF	TGTGCCAGCAGCGTAGAAGGGCGGGAGATAAATGAGCAGTTCTTC
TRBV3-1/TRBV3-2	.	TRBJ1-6	CASSQSSSDSPLHF	TGTGCCAGCAGCCAATCGAGTAGTGATTCACCCCTCCACTTT